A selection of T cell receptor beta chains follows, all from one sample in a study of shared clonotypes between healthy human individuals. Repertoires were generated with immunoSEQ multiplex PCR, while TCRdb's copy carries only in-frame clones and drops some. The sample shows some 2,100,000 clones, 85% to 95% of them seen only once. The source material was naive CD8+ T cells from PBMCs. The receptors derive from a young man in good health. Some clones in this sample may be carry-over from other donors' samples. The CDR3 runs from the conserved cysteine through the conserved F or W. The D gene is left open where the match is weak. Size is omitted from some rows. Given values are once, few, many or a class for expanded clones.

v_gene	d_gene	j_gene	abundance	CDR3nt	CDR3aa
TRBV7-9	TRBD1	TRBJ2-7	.	TGTGCCAGCAGCTTAGCGTGGCCAGGGGGAGTAGCGCAGTACTTC	CASSLAWPGGVAQYF
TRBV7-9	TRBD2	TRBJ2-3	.	TGTGCCAGCAGCGATATGTGGCGGGAGGGCACAGATACGCAGTATTTT	CASSDMWREGTDTQYF
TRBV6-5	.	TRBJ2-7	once	TGTGCCAGCAGTTATAGGGGGAGTGGATACGAGCAGTACTTC	CASSYRGSGYEQYF
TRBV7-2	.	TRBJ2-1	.	TGTGCCAGCACCTTAACAGACCTCTCTAGCGTCAATGAGCAGTTCTTC	CASTLTDLSSVNEQFF
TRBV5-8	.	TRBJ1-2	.	TGTGCCAGCAGCTTCGGACAGACGAACTATGGCTACACCTTC	CASSFGQTNYGYTF
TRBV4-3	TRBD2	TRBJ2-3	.	TGCGCCAGCAGCCTTCTAGCGGAACACACAGATACGCAGTATTTT	CASSLLAEHTDTQYF
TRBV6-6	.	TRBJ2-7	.	TGTGCCAGCAGGCCACACTCCTACGAGCAGTACTTC	CASRPHSYEQYF
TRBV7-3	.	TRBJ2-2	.	TGTGCCAGCTCCCCGGAGGACACCGGGGAGCTGTTTTTT	CASSPEDTGELFF
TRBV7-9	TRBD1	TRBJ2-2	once	TGTGCCAGCAGCCCGTGGCCGGACAGGGGGAACGGGGAGCTGTTTTTT	CASSPWPDRGNGELFF
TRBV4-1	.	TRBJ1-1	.	TGCGCCAGCAGCCAAGATAGGGGGAGGGGAACTGAAGCTTTCTTT	CASSQDRGRGTEAFF
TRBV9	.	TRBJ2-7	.	TGTGCCAGCAGCGGAGGCTTTAATACCTACGAGCAGTACTTC	CASSGGFNTYEQYF
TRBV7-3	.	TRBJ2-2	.	TGTGCCAGCAGCTTAATGGGCGGGAACACCGGGGAGCTGTTTTTT	CASSLMGGNTGELFF
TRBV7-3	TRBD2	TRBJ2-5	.	TGTGCCAGCAGCCCAAGCCGGCGGGAGAAAGCAGAGACCCAGTACTTC	CASSPSRREKAETQYF
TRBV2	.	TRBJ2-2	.	TGTGCCAGCCAGGGACTGGGACTGGGGGTCACCGGGGAGCTGTTTTTT	CASQGLGLGVTGELFF
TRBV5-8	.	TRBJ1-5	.	TGTGCCAGCAGCTTAGGTCAGCCCCAGCATTTT	CASSLGQPQHF
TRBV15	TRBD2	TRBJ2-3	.	TGTGCCACCAGCAGGACTAGCGATACCACAGATACGCAGTATTTT	CATSRTSDTTDTQYF
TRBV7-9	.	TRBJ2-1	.	TGTGCCAGCAGTCCGGGTAGTCGTAGGGGGAGGGCCGCGATCGATGAGCAGTTCTTC	CASSPGSRRGRAAIDEQFF
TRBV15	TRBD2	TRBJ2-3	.	TGTGCCACCAGCAGAGGGCTAGCGGGTGACCACCAATCGCAGTATTTT	CATSRGLAGDHQSQYF
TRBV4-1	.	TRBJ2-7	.	TGCGCCAGCAGCCAAGAAAGAGACAGATCCGTGGGCGTCGTCGAGCAGTACTTC	CASSQERDRSVGVVEQYF
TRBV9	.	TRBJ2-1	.	TGTGCCAGCAGCCTCTCTAATGAGCAGTTCTTC	CASSLSNEQFF
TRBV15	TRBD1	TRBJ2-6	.	TGTGCCACCAGGGCGGGTTTTGGACAGGGCGTTTCGGTCTCTGGGGCCAACGTCCTGACTTTC	CATRAGFGQGVSVSGANVLTF
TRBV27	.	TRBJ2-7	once	TGTGCCAGCAGTTTCGTCTCCAGGGCAGGCCCCTACGAGCAGTACTTC	CASSFVSRAGPYEQYF
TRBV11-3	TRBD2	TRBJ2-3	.	TGTGCCAGCAGCTTAGGACTAGCGGGAGGAAGAAGCACAGATACGCAGTATTTT	CASSLGLAGGRSTDTQYF
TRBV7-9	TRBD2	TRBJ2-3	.	TGTGCCAGCAGCTTAGGTAGCGGGAGTGGAGATACGCAGTATTTT	CASSLGSGSGDTQYF
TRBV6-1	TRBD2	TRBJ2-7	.	TGTGCCAGCAGTGAAGGGCCTAGCGGGACCTACGAGCAGTACTTC	CASSEGPSGTYEQYF
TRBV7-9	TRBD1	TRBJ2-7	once	TGTGCCAGCAGCTCAGGGACAGGGCGTTACGAGCAGTACTTC	CASSSGTGRYEQYF
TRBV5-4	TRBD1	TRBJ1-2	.	TGTGCCAGCAGCCCTTCGGAGGGGGCCGGCTACACCTTC	CASSPSEGAGYTF
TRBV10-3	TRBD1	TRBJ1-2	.	TGTGCCATCAGTGAGACAGGGGGTGGCTACACCTTC	CAISETGGGYTF
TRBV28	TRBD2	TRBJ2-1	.	TGTGCCAGCAGTTTATGGGGTGCGGGAGACAATGAGCAGTTCTTC	CASSLWGAGDNEQFF
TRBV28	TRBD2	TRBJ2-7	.	TGTGCCAGCAGTTTAGGGCTAGCGGGGGTCTACGAGCAGTACTTC	CASSLGLAGVYEQYF
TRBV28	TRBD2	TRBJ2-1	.	TGTGCCAGCAGTTTTTTTCCCCGGGAGGTTGGCAATGAGCAGTTCTTC	CASSFFPREVGNEQFF
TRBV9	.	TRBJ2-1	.	TGTGCCAGCAGCGGAGAAGGTATGGTACTCAATGAGCAGTTCTTC	CASSGEGMVLNEQFF
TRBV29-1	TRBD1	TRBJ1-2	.	TGCAGCGTTGAAGAGCCAACAGGGGGCGCGGATGGCTACACCTTC	CSVEEPTGGADGYTF
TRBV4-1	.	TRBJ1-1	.	TGCGCCAGCAGCCAAGATTGGGAAGTTGAAGCTTTCTTT	CASSQDWEVEAFF
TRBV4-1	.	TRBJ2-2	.	TGCGCCAGCAGCCAAGTAGTACAGACGTCGATGAACACCGGGGAGCTGTTTTTT	CASSQVVQTSMNTGELFF
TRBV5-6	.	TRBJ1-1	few	TGTGCCAGCAGCTTAACCAGGAACACTGAAGCTTTCTTT	CASSLTRNTEAFF
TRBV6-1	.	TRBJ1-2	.	TGTGCCAGCAGTGATTGGTCAGGGGTGGCCTATGGCTACACCTTC	CASSDWSGVAYGYTF
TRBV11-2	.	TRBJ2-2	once	TGTGCCAGCAGCTTAGAGGCTGACTACACCGGGGAGCTGTTTTTT	CASSLEADYTGELFF
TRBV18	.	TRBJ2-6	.	TGTGCCAGCTCACCGAAGGAGGAAGGCTCTGGGGCCAACGTCCTGACTTTC	CASSPKEEGSGANVLTF
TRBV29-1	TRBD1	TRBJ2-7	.	TGCAGCGTTGCGGGACAGGAGGTTTTAACCTACGAGCAGTACTTC	CSVAGQEVLTYEQYF